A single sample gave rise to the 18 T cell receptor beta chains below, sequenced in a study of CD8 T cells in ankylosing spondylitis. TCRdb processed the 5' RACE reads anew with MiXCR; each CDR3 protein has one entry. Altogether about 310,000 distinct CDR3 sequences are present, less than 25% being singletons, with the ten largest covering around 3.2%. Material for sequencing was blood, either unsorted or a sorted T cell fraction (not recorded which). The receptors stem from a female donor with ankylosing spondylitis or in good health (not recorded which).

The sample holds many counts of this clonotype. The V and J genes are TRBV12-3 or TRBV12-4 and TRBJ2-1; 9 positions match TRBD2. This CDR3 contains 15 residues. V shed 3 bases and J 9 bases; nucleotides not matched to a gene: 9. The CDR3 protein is CASSLVTSGGGEQFF. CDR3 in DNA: TGTGCCAGCAGTTTGGTGACTAGCGGAGGGGGTGAGCAGTTCTTC.

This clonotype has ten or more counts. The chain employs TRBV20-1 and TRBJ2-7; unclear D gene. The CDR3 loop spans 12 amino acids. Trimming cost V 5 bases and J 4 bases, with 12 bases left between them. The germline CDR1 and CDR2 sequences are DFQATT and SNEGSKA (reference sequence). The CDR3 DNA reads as TGCAGTGCTGCCCTGGTGGGTTACGAGCAGTACTTC. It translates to CSAALVGYEQYF.

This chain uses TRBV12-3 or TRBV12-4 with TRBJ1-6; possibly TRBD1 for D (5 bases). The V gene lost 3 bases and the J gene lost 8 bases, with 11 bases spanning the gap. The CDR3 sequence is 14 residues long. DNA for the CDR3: TGTGCCAGCAGTTTTGAGGGGATCGATTCACCCCTCCACTTT. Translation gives CASSFEGIDSPLHF.

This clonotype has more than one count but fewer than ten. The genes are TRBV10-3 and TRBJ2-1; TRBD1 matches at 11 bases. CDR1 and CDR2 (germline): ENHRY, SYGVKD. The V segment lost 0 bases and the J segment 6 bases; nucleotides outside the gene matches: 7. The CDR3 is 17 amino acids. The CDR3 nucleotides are TGTGCCATCAGTGAGTCGTATCGGACAGGGGGCGTCAATGAGCAGTTCTTC. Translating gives CAISESYRTGGVNEQFF.

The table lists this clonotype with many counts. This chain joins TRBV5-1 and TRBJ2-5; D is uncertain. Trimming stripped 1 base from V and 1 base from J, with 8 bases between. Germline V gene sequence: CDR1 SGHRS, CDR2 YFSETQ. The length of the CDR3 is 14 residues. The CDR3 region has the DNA TGCGCCAGCAGCTTGTTACAGCCCCAAGAGACCCAGTACTTC. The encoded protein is CASSLLQPQETQYF.

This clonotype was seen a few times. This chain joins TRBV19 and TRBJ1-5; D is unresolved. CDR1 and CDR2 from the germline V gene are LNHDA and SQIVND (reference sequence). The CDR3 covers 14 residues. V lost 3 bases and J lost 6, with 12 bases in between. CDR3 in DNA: TGTGCCAGTAGTATCACGGATAAAGCTCAGCCCCAGCATTTT. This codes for CASSITDKAQPQHF.

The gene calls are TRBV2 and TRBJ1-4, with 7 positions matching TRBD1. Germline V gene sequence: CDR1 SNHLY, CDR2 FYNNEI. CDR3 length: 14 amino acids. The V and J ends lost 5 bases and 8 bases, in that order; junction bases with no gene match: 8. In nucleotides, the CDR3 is TGTGCCAGCAGTCCGGAACCCAGGGGGGAAAAACTGTTTTTT. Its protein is CASSPEPRGEKLFF.

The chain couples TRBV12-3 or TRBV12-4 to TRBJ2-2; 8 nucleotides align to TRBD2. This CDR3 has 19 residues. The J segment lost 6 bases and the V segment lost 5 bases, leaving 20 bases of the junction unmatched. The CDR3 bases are TGTGCCAGCAGTCCCCGCCCAGCGGGAGTCGGTTCGAGATCCGGGGAGCTGTTTTTT. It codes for CASSPRPAGVGSRSGELFF.

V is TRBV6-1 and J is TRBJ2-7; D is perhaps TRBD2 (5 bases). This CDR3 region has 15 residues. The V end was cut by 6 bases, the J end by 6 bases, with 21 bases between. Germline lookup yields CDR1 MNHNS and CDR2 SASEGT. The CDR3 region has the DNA TGTGCCAGCAGCCCCGGGCGGGCGTCCCTCTCCGAGCAGTACTTC. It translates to CASSPGRASLSEQYF.

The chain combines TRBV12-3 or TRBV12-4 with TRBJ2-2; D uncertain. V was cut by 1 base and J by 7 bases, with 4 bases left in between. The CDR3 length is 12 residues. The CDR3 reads CASSLGGGELFF. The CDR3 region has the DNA TGTGCCAGCAGTTTAGGGGGCGGGGAGCTGTTTTTT.

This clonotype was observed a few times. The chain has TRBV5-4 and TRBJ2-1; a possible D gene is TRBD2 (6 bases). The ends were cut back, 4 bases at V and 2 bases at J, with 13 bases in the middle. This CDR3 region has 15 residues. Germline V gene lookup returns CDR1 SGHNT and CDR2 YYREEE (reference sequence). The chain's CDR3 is CASSHPLATYNEQFF. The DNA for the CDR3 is TGTGCCAGCAGCCATCCCCTAGCGACCTACAATGAGCAGTTCTTC. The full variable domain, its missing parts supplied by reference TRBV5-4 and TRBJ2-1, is ETGVTQSPTHLIKTRGQQVTLRCSSQSGHNTVSWYQQALGQGPQFIFQYYREEENGRGNFPPRFSGLQFPNYSSELNVNALELDDSALYLCASSHPLATYNEQFFGPGTRLTVL.

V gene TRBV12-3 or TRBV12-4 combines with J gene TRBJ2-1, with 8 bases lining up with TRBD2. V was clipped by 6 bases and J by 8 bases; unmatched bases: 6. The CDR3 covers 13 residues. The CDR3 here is CASRPGLDDEQFF. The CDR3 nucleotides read TGTGCCAGCAGACCGGGACTAGACGATGAGCAGTTCTTC.

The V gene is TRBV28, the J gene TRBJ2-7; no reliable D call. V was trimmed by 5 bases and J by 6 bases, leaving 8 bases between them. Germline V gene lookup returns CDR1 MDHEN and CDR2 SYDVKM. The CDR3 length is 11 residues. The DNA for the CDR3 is TGTGCCAGCAGTGCACAGCGCGAGCAGTACTTC. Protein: CASSAQREQYF. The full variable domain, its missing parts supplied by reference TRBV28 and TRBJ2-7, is DVKVTQSSRYLVKRTGEKVFLECVQDMDHENMFWYRQDPGLGLRLIYFSYDVKMKEKGDIPEGYSVSREKKERFSLILESASTNQTSMYLCASSAQREQYFGPGTRLTVT.

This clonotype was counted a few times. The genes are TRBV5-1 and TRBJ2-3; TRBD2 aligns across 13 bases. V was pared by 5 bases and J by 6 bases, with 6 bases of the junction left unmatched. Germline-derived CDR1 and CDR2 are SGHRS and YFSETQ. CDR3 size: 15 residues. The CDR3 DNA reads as TGCGCCAGCAGAACCGGGACTAGCGGGGAGGATACGCAGTATTTT. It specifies CASRTGTSGEDTQYF.

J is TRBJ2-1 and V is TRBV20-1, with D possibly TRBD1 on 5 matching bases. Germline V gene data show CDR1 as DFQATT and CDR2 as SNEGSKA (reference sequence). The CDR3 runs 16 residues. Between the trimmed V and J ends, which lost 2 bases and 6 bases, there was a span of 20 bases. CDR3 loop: CSARPRTQGRANEQFF. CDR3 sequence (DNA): TGCAGTGCTAGACCCCGGACCCAGGGCCGTGCCAATGAGCAGTTCTTC.

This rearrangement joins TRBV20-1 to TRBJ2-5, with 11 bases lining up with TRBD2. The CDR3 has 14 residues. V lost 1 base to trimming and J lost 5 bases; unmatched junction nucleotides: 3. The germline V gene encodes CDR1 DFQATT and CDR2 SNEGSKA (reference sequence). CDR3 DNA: TGCAGTGCTAGAGCGACTAGCGGGATGGAGACCCAGTACTTC. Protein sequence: CSARATSGMETQYF.

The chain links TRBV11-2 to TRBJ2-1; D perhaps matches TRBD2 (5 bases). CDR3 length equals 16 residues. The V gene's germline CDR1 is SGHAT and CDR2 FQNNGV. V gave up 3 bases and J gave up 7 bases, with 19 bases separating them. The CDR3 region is CASSFVAIIGKNEQFF. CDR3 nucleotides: TGTGCCAGCAGCTTCGTCGCGATAATCGGGAAGAATGAGCAGTTCTTC.

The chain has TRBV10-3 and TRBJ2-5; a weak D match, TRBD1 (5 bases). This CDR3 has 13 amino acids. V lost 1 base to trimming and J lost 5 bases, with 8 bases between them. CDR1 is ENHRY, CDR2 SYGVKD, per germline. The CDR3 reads CAISELGVETQYF. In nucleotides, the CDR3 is TGTGCCATCAGTGAGTTAGGGGTCGAGACCCAGTACTTC.